Here is one T cell receptor (beta chain) with its context. Random hexamers served to reverse transcribe roughly 0.45 to 1 ug RNA. TCR beta CDR3 was amplified by immunoSEQ covering 54 Vbeta and 13 Jbeta. TCRdb redid the calling of the immunoSEQ multiplex PCR reads with MiXCR, one entry per CDR3 protein. The profile covers approximately 130,000 distinct CDR3 sequences, with roughly 89% appearing a single time and approximately 0.24% taken by the ten largest. The source of the sample is a study of CD8 T cells in Susac syndrome. The CDR3 spans 16 residues. V dropped 5 bases and J dropped 7 bases, with 21 bases sitting between them. Germline assignment: CDR1 SEHNR and CDR2 FQNEAQ (reference sequence).

The chain employs TRBV7-9 and TRBJ2-1, with a tentative D call TRBD2 (6 bases). Sequenced sample: CD8+ T cells from PBMCs. The sequence came from a human donor with multiple sclerosis. The CDR3 DNA reads as TGTGCCAGCAGCCCAGGGTCCGTAACTAGCAGAAATGAGCAGTTCTTC. Translating it yields CASSPGSVTSRNEQFF.